This TCR beta chain is from a study of early T cells in non-severe SARS-CoV-2 infection. Looking at the study overall: Sequencing input comprised bulk RNA from unsorted whole blood; chain pairing was not available.

The CDR3 covers 13 residues. V gave up 8 bases and J gave up 3 bases, with 11 bases separating them. Germline V lookup: CDR1 KGHSH, CDR2 LQKENI. Individually, cDNA molecules had unique molecular identifiers attached to them. TCRdb processed the 5' RACE reads anew with MiXCR; each CDR3 protein has one entry. The sample holds tens of thousands of distinct CDR3 sequences, around 15% seen once. The study, taken as a whole, reports: Clonotype matching in VDJdb favored anti-spike CD8 responses and did not capture private and CD4 specificities.

The table lists this clonotype with a few counts. Its antigen is undetermined. This sequence was found in an adult who was a healthcare worker with PCR-confirmed SARS-CoV-2 infection or an uninfected control (not recorded which). The gene calls are TRBV18 and TRBJ1-5; a possible D gene is TRBD1 (6 bases). The sample in question was whole blood, obtained at baseline. The CDR3 DNA reads TGTGCCAGCACCCGGGACAACAATCAGCCCCAGCATTTT. Protein: CASTRDNNQPQHF.